The entry below describes one TCR beta chain. Its target is unknown. The J segment lost 2 bases and the V segment lost 8 bases, leaving 5 bases of the junction unmatched. This CDR3 region has 16 residues. The germline V gene encodes CDR1 MDHEN and CDR2 SYDVKM. The PCR contained 60 Vbeta and 13 Jbeta primers. The table came from immunoSEQ multiplex PCR; TCRdb's copy has only in-frame clones and leaves some out. Of about 130,000 clones in the sample, over 70% were seen once. This sample is part of a study of cytomegalovirus exposure and HLA in healthy donors. Study information: Of the donors genotyped, several hundred in all, 75% to 90% fell in the Caucasian-associated ancestry cluster.

Regarding the study as a whole: The likely explanation for a cluster of highly shared sequence variants was sequencing artifact. Most CMV-associated TCR beta chains were later found to appear HLA-restricted.

This receptor was obtained from a woman aged 45 to 65 in good health and CMV-seronegative. V gene TRBV28 combines with J gene TRBJ2-6; TRBD1 matches at 11 bases. The specimen sequenced was PBMCs. The CDR3 bases are TGTGCCAGCTGCCGGGACAGGGGGGCTGGGGCCAACGTCCTGACTTTC. It specifies CASCRDRGAGANVLTF.